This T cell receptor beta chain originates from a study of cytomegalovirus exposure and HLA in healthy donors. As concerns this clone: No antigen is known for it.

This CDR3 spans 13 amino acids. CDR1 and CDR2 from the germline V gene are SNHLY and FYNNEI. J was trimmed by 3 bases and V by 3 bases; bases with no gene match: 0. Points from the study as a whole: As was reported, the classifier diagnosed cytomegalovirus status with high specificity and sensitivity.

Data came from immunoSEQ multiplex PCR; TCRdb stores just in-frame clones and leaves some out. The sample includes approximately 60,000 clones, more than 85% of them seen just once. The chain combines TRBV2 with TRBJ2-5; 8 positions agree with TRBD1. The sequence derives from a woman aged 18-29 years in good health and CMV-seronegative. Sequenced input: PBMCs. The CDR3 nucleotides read TGTGCCAGCAGTGAGGGACAGGAAGAGACCCAGTACTTC. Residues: CASSEGQEETQYF.